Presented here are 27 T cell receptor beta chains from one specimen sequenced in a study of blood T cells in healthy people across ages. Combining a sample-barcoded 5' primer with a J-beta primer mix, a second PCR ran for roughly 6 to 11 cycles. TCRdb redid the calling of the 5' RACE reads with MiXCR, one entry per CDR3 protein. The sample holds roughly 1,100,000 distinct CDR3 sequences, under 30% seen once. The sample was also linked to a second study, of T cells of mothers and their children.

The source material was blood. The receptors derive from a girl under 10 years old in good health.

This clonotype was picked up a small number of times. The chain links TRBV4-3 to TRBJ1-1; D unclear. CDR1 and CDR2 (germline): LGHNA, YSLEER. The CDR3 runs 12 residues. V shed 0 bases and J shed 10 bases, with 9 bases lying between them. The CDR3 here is CASSQDLGAAFF. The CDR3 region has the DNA TGCGCCAGCAGCCAAGATCTAGGTGCAGCTTTCTTT.

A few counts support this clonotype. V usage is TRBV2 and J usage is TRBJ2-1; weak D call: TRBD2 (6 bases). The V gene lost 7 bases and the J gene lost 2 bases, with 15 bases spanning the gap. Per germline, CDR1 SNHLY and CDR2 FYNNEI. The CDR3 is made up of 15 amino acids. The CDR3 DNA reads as TGTGCCAGCAAGTGGGGGGACGGAGCCTACAATGAGCAGTTCTTC. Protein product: CASKWGDGAYNEQFF.

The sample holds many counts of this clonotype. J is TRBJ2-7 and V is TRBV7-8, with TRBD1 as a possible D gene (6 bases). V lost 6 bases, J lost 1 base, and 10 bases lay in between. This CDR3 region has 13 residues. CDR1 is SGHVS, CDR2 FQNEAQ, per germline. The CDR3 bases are TGTGCCAGCAGTTTCGGACAGTCCTACGAGCAGTACTTC. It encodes CASSFGQSYEQYF. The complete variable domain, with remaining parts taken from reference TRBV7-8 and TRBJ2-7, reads GAGVSQSPRYKVAKRGQDVALRCDPISGHVSLFWYQQALGQGPEFLTYFQNEAQLDKSGLPSDRFFAERPEGSVSTLKIQRTQQEDSAVYLCASSFGQSYEQYFGPGTRLTVT.

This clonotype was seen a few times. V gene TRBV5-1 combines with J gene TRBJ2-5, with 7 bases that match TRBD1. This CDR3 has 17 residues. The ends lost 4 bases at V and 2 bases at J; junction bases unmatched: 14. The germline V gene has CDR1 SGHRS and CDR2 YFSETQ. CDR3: CASSPGTVAPPQETQYF. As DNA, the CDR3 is TGCGCCAGCAGCCCAGGGACAGTAGCACCTCCTCAAGAGACCCAGTACTTC.

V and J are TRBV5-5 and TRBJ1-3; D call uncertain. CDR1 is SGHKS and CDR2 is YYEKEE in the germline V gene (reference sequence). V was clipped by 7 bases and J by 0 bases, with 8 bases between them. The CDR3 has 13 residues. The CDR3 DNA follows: TGTGCCAGCGGAGGTTCCTCTGGAAACACCATATATTTT. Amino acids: CASGGSSGNTIYF.

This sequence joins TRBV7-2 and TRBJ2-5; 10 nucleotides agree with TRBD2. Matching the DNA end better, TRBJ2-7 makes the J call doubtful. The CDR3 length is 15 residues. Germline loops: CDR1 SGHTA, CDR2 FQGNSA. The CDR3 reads CASTRTSGSSYEQYF. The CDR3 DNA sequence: TGTGCCAGCACCAGGACTAGCGGAAGCTCCTACGAGCAGTACTTC.

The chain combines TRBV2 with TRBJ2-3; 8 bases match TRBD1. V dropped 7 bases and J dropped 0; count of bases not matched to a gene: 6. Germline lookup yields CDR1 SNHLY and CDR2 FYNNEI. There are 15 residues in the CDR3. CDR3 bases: TGTGCCAGCATCTTCCGGGACAGGAGCACAGATACGCAGTATTTT. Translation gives CASIFRDRSTDTQYF. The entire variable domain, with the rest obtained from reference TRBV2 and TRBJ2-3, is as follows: EPEVTQTPSHQVTQMGQEVILRCVPISNHLYFYWYRQILGQKVEFLVSFYNNEISEKSEIFDDQFSVERPDGSNFTLKIRSTKLEDSAMYFCASIFRDRSTDTQYFGPGTRLTVL.

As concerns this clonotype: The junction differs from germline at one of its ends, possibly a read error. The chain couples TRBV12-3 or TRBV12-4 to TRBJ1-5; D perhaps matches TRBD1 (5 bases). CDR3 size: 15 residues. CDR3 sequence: CASSLSGLGDQPQHF. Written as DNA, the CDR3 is TGTGCCAGCAGTTTAAGTGGTCTAGGGGACCAGCCTCAGCATTTT.

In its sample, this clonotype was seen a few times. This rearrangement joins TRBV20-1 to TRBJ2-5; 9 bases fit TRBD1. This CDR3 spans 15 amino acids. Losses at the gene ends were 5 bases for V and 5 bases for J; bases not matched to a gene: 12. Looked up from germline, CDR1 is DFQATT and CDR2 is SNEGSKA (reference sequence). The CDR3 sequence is CSADGTGRLLETQYF. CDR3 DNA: TGCAGTGCTGACGGGACAGGGCGTCTTCTCGAGACCCAGTACTTC.

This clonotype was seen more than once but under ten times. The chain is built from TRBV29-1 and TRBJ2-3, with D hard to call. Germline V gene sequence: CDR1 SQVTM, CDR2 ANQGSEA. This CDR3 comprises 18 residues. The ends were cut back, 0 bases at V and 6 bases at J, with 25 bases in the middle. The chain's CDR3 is CSVEDDDKTYLAEDTQYF. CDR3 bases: TGCAGCGTTGAAGATGACGACAAGACGTACTTGGCAGAGGATACGCAGTATTTT.

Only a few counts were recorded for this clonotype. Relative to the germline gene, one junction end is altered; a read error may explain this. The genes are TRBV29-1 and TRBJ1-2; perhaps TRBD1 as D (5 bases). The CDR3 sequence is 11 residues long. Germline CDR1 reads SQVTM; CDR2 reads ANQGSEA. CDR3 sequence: CSVGTSYGHTF. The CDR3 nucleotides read TGCAGCGTGGGGACGAGCTATGGCCACACCTTC.

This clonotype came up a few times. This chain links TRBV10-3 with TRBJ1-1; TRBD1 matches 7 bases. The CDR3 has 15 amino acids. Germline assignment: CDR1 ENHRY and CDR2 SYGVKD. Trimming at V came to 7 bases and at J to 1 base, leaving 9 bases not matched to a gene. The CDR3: CAIKIGTERNTEAFF. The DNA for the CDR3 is TGTGCCATCAAAATAGGGACAGAAAGGAACACTGAAGCTTTCTTT.

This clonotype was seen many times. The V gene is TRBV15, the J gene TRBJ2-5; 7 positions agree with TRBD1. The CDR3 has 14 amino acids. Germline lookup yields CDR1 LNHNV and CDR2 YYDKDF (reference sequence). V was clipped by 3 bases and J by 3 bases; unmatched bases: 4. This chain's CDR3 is CATSSRDSEETQYF. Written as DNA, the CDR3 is TGTGCCACCAGCAGCCGGGACAGCGAAGAGACCCAGTACTTC.

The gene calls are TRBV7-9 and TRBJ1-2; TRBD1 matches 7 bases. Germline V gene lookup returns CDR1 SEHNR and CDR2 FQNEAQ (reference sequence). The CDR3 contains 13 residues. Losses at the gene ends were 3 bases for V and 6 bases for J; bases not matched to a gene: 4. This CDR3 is CASSLSQGDGYTF. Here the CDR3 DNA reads TGTGCCAGCAGCTTGAGCCAGGGGGATGGCTACACCTTC.

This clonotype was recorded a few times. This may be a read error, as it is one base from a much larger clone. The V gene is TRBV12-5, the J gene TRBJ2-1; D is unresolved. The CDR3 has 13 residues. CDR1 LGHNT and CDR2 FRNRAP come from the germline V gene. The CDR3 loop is CASGPSSYDEQFF. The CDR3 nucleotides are TGTGCTAGTGGTCCGAGCTCCTACGATGAGCAGTTCTTC. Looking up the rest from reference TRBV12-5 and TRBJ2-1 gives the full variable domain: DARVTQTPRHKVTEMGQEVTMRCQPILGHNTVFWYRQTMMQGLELLAYFRNRAPLDDSGMPKDRFSAEMPDATLATLKIQPSEPRDSAVYFCASGPSSYDEQFFGPGTRLTVL.

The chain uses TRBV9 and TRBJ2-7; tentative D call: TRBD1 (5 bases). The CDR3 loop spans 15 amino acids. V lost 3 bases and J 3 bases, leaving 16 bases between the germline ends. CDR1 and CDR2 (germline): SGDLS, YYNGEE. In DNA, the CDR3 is TGTGCCAGCAGCGACCCCCTAAAGACAGACTACGAGCAGTACTTC. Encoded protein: CASSDPLKTDYEQYF.

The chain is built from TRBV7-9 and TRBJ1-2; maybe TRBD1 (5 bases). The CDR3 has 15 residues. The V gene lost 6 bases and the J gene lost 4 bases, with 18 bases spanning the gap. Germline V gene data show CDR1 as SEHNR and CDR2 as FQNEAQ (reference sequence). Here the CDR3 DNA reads TGTGCCAGCAGTCGCGGACACTCTACGTCCTATGGCTACACCTTC. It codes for CASSRGHSTSYGYTF.

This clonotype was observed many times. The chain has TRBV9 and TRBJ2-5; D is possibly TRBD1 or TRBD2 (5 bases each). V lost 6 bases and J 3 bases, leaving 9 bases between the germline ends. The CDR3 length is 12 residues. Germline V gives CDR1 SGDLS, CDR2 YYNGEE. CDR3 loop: CASKGDEETQYF. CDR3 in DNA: TGTGCCAGCAAAGGGGACGAAGAGACCCAGTACTTC.

In DNA, the CDR3 is TGTGCCAGCAGTTTGACTAGCGGGGGGCCGCAGCAGTTCTTC. It codes for CASSLTSGGPQQFF. The gene calls are TRBV2 and TRBJ2-5; TRBD2 matches 13 bases. The J call may be incorrect, as the DNA end agrees better with TRBJ2-1. This CDR3 contains 14 residues. The V gene's germline CDR1 is SNHLY and CDR2 FYNNEI.

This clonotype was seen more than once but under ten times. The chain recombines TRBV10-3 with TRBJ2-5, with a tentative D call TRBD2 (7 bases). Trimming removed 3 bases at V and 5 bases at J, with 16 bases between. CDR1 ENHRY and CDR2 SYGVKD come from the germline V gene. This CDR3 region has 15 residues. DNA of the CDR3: TGTGCCATCAGTGACGGAGGGGGGGCCAGGGAGACCCAGTACTTC. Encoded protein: CAISDGGGARETQYF.

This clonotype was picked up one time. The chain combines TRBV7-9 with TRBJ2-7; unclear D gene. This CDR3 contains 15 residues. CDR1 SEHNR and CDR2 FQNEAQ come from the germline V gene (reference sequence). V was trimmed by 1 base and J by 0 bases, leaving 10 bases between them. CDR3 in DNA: TGTGCCAGCAGCTTAGGTCCTCTGAGCTCCTACGAGCAGTACTTC. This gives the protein CASSLGPLSSYEQYF.

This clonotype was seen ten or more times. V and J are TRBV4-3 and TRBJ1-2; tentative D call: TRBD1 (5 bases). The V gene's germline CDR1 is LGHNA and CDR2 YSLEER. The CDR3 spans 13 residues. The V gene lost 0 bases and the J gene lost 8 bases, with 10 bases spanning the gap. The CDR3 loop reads CASSQELRGGYTF. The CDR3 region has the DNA TGCGCCAGCAGCCAAGAACTTAGGGGAGGCTACACCTTC.

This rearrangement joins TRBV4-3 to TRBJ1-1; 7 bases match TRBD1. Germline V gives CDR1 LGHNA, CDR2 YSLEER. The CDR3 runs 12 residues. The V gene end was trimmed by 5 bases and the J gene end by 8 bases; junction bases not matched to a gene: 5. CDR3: CASSSTGLEAFF. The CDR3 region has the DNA TGCGCCAGCAGCTCGACAGGGCTCGAAGCTTTCTTT.

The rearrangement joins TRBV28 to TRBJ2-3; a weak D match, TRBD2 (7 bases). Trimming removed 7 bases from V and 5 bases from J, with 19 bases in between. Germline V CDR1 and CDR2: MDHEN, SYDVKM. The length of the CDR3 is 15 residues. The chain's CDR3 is CASNLRGRALDTQYF. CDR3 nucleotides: TGTGCCAGCAATTTGAGGGGGAGGGCCCTAGATACGCAGTATTTT.

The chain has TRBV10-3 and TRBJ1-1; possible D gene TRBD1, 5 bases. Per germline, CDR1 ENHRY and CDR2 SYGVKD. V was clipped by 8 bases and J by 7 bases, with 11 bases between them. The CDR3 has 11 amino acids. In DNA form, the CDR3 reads TGTGCCATCGGGAGGGGCAATGAAGCTTTCTTT. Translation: CAIGRGNEAFF.

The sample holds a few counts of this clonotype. The CDR3 reads CASSGRTGSTEAFF. In DNA, the CDR3 is TGTGCCAGCAGTGGAAGGACAGGAAGCACTGAAGCTTTCTTT. The gene calls are TRBV2 and TRBJ1-1; 7 nucleotides match TRBD1. CDR3 length: 14 residues. Germline CDR1 reads SNHLY; CDR2 reads FYNNEI. J gave up 4 bases and V 4 bases, and 6 bases lay outside the gene matches.

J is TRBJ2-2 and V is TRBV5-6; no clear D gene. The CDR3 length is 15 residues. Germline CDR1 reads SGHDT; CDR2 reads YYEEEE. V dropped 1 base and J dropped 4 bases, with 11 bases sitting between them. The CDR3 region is CASSLTGSITGELFF. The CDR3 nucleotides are TGTGCCAGCAGCTTGACCGGATCTATCACCGGGGAGCTGTTTTTT. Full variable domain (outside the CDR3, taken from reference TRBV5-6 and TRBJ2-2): DAGVTQSPTHLIKTRGQQVTLRCSPKSGHDTVSWYQQALGQGPQFIFQYYEEEERQRGNFPDRFSGHQFPNYSSELNVNALLLGDSALYLCASSLTGSITGELFFGEGSRLTVL.